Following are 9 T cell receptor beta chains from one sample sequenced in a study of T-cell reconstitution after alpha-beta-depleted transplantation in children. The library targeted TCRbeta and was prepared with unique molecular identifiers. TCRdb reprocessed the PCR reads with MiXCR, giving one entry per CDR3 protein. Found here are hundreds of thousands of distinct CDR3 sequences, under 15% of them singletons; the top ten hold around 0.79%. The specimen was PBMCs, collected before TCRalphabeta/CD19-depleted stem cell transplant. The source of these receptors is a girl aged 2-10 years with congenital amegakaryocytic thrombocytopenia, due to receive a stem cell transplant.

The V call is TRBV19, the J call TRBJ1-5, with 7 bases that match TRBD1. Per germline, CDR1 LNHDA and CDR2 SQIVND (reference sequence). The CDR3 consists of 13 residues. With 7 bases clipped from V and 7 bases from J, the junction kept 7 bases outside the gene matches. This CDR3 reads CASTEQGQQPQHF. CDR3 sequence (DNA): TGTGCCAGTACGGAACAGGGGCAACAGCCCCAGCATTTT. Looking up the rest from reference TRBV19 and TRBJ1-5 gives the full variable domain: DGGITQSPKYLFRKEGQNVTLSCEQNLNHDAMYWYRQDPGQGLRLIYYSQIVNDFQKGDIAEGYSVSREKKESFPLTVTSAQKNPTAFYLCASTEQGQQPQHFGDGTRLSIL.

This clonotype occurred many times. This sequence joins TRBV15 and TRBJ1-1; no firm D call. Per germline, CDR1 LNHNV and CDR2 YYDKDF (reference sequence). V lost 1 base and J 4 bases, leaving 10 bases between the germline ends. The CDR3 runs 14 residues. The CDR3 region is CATSRALGVTEAFF. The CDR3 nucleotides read TGTGCCACCAGCAGAGCTCTTGGGGTCACTGAAGCTTTCTTT.

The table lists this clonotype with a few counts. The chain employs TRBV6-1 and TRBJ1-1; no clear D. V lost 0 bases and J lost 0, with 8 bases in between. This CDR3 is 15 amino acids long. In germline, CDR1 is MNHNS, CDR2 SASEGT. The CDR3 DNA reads TGTGCCAGCAGTGAAGCGGAGTACTTGAACACTGAAGCTTTCTTT. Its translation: CASSEAEYLNTEAFF.

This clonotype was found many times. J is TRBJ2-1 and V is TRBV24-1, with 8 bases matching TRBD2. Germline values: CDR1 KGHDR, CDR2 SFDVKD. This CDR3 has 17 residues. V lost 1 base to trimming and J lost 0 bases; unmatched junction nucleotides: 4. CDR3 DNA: TGTGCCACCAGTGATTTCTCCAGCGGGAGCTCCTACAATGAGCAGTTCTTC. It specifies CATSDFSSGSSYNEQFF.

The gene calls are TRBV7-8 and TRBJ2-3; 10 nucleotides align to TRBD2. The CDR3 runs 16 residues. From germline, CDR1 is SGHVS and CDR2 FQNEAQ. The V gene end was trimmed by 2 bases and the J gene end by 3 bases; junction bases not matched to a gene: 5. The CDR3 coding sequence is TGTGCCAGCAGCTTACCCCCTAGCGGGAGAACAGATACGCAGTATTTT. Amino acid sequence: CASSLPPSGRTDTQYF.

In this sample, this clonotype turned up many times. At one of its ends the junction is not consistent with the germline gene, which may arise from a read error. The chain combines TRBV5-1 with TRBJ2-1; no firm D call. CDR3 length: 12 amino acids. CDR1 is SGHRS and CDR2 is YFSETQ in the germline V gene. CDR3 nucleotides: TGTGCCAGCAGTTTTGTGGGAAATGAGCAGTTCTTC. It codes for CASSFVGNEQFF.

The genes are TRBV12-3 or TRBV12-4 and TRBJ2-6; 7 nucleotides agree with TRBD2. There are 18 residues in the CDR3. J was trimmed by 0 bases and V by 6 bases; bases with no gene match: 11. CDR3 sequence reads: CASSPSGGRLSGANVLTF. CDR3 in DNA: TGTGCCAGCAGCCCCTCGGGGGGAAGACTCTCTGGGGCCAACGTCCTGACTTTC.

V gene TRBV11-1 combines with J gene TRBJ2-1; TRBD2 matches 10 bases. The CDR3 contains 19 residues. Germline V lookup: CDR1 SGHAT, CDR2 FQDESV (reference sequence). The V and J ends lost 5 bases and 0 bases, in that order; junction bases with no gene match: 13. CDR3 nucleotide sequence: TGTGCCAGCAGCCATCCTAGCGGGAGCCGTCCCAGCTCCTACAATGAGCAGTTCTTC. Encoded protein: CASSHPSGSRPSSYNEQFF. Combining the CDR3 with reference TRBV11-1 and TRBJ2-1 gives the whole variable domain EAEVAQSPRYKITEKSQAVAFWCDPISGHATLYWYRQILGQGPELLVQFQDESVVDDSQLPKDRFSAERLKGVDSTLKIQPAELGDSAMYLCASSHPSGSRPSSYNEQFFGPGTRLTVL.

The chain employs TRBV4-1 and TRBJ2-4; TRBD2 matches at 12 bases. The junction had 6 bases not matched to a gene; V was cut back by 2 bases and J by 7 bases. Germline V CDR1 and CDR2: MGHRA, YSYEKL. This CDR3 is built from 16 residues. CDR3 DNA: TGCGCCAGCAGCCAACTTACTAGCGGGAGGCTTAACATTCAGTACTTC. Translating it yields CASSQLTSGRLNIQYF.